This is a list of T cell receptor beta chains from one sample in a study of CD8 T cells in ankylosing spondylitis. TCRdb ran MiXCR on the 5' RACE reads and lists one entry per CDR3 protein. In the table there are about 460,000 distinct CDR3 sequences, approximately 5.3% of which are singletons. The sample comprised blood, either unsorted or a sorted T cell fraction (not recorded which). Receptors were obtained from a male donor with ankylosing spondylitis. CDR3s include the opening cysteine and the closing phenylalanine or tryptophan. The D gene is left open where the match is weak. Size tells how often a clone was seen (once, few, many) or the class of an expanded clone, and some rows leave it out.

cdr3_aa cdr3_nt cdr3_length j_call v_call clone_size d_call
CASSQDRATDTQYF TGTGCCAGCAGCCAGGACAGGGCGACAGATACGCAGTATTTT 14 TRBJ2-3 TRBV7-2 many TRBD1
CASSLDRVAEAFF TGTGCCAGTAGCTTAGACCGTGTGGCTGAAGCTTTCTTT 13 TRBJ1-1 TRBV19 NA NA
CASRAGASGNTIYF TGCGCCAGCAGGGCAGGGGCGTCTGGAAACACCATATATTTT 14 TRBJ1-3 TRBV5-1 many NA
CASSPTGGINEKLFF TGTGCCAGCAGTCCTACAGGGGGTATTAATGAAAAACTGTTTTTT 15 TRBJ1-4 TRBV7-9 many TRBD1
CASSFQSLVVSTDTQYF TGCGCCAGCAGCTTCCAATCGTTGGTAGTAAGCACAGATACGCAGTATTTT 17 TRBJ2-3 TRBV5-1 few NA
CATSSGTGVSPLHF TGTGCCACCAGCAGCGGGACAGGGGTCTCACCCCTCCACTTT 14 TRBJ1-6 TRBV15 NA TRBD1
CSARRGGGANEQFF TGCAGTGCTAGACGGGGCGGGGGGGCCAATGAGCAGTTCTTC 14 TRBJ2-1 TRBV20-1 many TRBD2
CASSWDRSNEKLFF TGTGCCAGCAGTTGGGACAGGAGTAATGAAAAACTGTTTTTT 14 TRBJ1-4 TRBV27 many TRBD1
CASSPLRAGGADTQYF TGTGCCAGCAGTCCCCTTAGGGCAGGGGGCGCAGATACGCAGTATTTT 16 TRBJ2-3 TRBV27 NA TRBD1
CASHGTGTETQYF TGTGCCAGCCACGGGACCGGGACGGAGACCCAGTACTTC 13 TRBJ2-5 TRBV28 many NA
CASSHAGGGPYNEQFF TGTGCCAGCAGCCACGCTGGGGGGGGCCCGTACAATGAGCAGTTCTTC 16 TRBJ2-1 TRBV4-2 many NA
CASKTGAYNEQFF TGTGCCAGCAAAACAGGGGCCTACAATGAGCAGTTCTTC 13 TRBJ2-1 TRBV2 NA TRBD1
CASGLARLTHQGQNTEAFF TGTGCTAGTGGTTTGGCCAGATTAACCCACCAGGGACAGAACACTGAAGCTTTCTTT 19 TRBJ1-1 TRBV12-5 many NA
CSARDGNSGANVLTF TGCAGTGCTAGAGATGGTAACTCTGGGGCCAACGTCCTGACTTTC 15 TRBJ2-6 TRBV20-1 many NA
CASSAGGPPYEQYF TGCGCCAGCAGCGCCGGGGGGCCCCCCTACGAGCAGTACTTC 14 TRBJ2-7 TRBV5-1 NA NA
CASSLTVRAEAFF TGTGCCAGCAGCCTCACAGTACGGGCTGAAGCTTTCTTT 13 TRBJ1-1 TRBV7-9 many NA
CSAPSGGPYNEQFF TGCAGTGCCCCCTCGGGTGGGCCCTACAATGAGCAGTTCTTC 14 TRBJ2-1 TRBV20-1 NA NA
CASTVGQLNQPQHF TGTGCCAGCACCGTCGGACAGCTCAATCAGCCCCAGCATTTT 14 TRBJ1-5 TRBV28 many NA
CSAGPDSNQPQHF TGCAGTGCTGGCCCCGATAGCAATCAGCCCCAGCATTTT 13 TRBJ1-5 TRBV20-1 many NA
CASSTPPGTGNIQYF TGTGCCAGCAGTACGCCTCCCGGGACAGGAAACATTCAGTACTTC 15 TRBJ2-4 TRBV6-2/TRBV6-3 few TRBD1
CASSQRAPGLAGGGYNEQFF TGCGCCAGCAGCCAAAGGGCCCCGGGACTAGCGGGGGGGGGATACAATGAGCAGTTCTTC 20 TRBJ2-1 TRBV4-3 few TRBD2
CASSLWTGNTEQYF TGTGCCAGCAGCCTTTGGACAGGAAACACCGAGCAGTACTTC 14 TRBJ2-7 TRBV14 many TRBD1
CASSTRTSGGQTQYF TGTGCCAGCAGCACGCGGACTAGCGGGGGACAAACCCAGTACTTC 15 TRBJ2-5 TRBV7-2 NA TRBD2
CASRTTRQGPTVETQYF TGTGCCAGCAGAACCACCAGACAGGGGCCGACGGTGGAGACCCAGTACTTC 17 TRBJ2-5 TRBV5-6 many TRBD1
CAWIGEGYEKLFF TGTGCCTGGATTGGAGAAGGTTACGAAAAACTGTTTTTT 13 TRBJ1-4 TRBV30 many NA
CATSDFYEQYF TGTGCCACCAGTGACTTCTACGAGCAGTACTTC 11 TRBJ2-7 TRBV24-1 many NA
CASSLVYGNNEKLFF TGTGCCAGCAGCTTAGTGTACGGCAATAATGAAAAACTGTTTTTT 15 TRBJ1-4 TRBV7-2 many NA
CASSYRSAYPDTQYF TGTGCCAGCAGCTACCGGAGCGCCTACCCCGATACGCAGTATTTT 15 TRBJ2-3 TRBV28 few NA
CASSPGRNIQYF TGTGCCAGCAGCCCGGGCCGAAACATTCAGTACTTC 12 TRBJ2-4 TRBV13 few NA
CASRGRGPETQYF TGTGCCAGCAGAGGCAGGGGGCCGGAGACCCAGTACTTC 13 TRBJ2-5 TRBV6-2/TRBV6-3 many TRBD1
CASSQTDRGLYEQYF TGTGCCAGCAGCCAAACGGACAGGGGGCTGTATGAGCAGTACTTC 15 TRBJ2-7 TRBV16 many TRBD1
CASSSGAGTALYQPQHF TGTGCCAGCAGTTCCGGAGCAGGGACAGCCCTTTATCAGCCCCAGCATTTT 17 TRBJ1-5 TRBV12-3/TRBV12-4 many TRBD1
CAWSAVSSNQFF TGTGCCTGGAGTGCGGTATCTAGCAACCAGTTCTTC 12 TRBJ2-1 TRBV30 NA NA
CSASPTADQPQHF TGCAGTGCTAGTCCGACAGCCGATCAGCCCCAGCATTTT 13 TRBJ1-5 TRBV20-1 many NA
CASSFRFGETQYF TGTGCCAGCAGTTTCAGGTTTGGAGAGACCCAGTACTTC 13 TRBJ2-5 TRBV6-2/TRBV6-3 few NA
CASSQRRPGPYNEQFF TGTGCCAGCAGCCAAAGGAGGCCCGGCCCCTACAATGAGCAGTTCTTC 16 TRBJ2-1 TRBV4-2 many NA
CASSPGTSGGSSYNEQFF TGTGCCAGCAGCCCGGGGACTAGCGGGGGGAGCTCCTACAATGAGCAGTTCTTC 18 TRBJ2-1 TRBV14 many TRBD2
CAISESGGGYNSPLHF TGTGCCATCAGTGAGTCTGGTGGAGGCTATAATTCACCCCTCCACTTT 16 TRBJ1-6 TRBV10-3 many NA
CSVEGLAKNIQYF TGCAGCGTTGAAGGGCTAGCCAAAAACATTCAGTACTTC 13 TRBJ2-4 TRBV29-1 many NA